The 26 T cell receptor beta chains below all came from one sample that was sequenced in a study of blood T cell repertoires in COVID-19. Here immunoSEQ multiplex PCR was the method, and the copy in TCRdb shows in-frame clones only, minus some. The repertoire holds about 76,000 clones, with about 86% as singletons. The source material was peripheral blood. The receptors stem from a human donor in a cohort sampled during active COVID-19.

The gene calls are TRBV7-6 and TRBJ1-1; no definite D call. The V end was cut by 5 bases, the J end by 0 bases, with 7 bases between. The V gene's germline CDR1 is SGHVS and CDR2 FNYEAQ. CDR3 size: 13 residues. This chain's CDR3 is CASSVDLNTEAFF. In DNA, the CDR3 is TGTGCCAGCAGCGTGGACTTGAACACTGAAGCTTTCTTT. The variable domain in full, completed from reference TRBV7-6 and TRBJ1-1, reads GAGVSQSPRYKVTKRGQDVALRCDPISGHVSLYWYRQALGQGPEFLTYFNYEAQQDKSGLPNDRFSAERPEGSISTLTIQRTEQRDSAMYRCASSVDLNTEAFFGQGTRLTVV.

The genes are TRBV7-9 and TRBJ2-2, with D uncertain. V was shortened by 5 bases and J by 4 bases, with 11 bases between the two germline ends. Germline loops: CDR1 SEHNR, CDR2 FQNEAQ (reference sequence). The CDR3 runs 14 residues. CDR3 in DNA: TGTGCCAGCAGCATAGAACTGCTCACCGGGGAGCTGTTTTTT. It specifies CASSIELLTGELFF.

This chain connects TRBV7-3 to TRBJ2-2; the D gene is possibly TRBD2 (6 bases). Per germline, CDR1 SGHTA and CDR2 FQGTGA. The V end lost 5 bases, the J end lost 1 base, and 14 bases lay between the germline ends. The CDR3 length is 16 residues. CDR3 region: CASSPMGGRNTGELFF. In nucleotides, the CDR3 is TGTGCCAGCAGCCCCATGGGGGGACGGAACACCGGGGAGCTGTTTTTT.

This sequence joins TRBV6-5 and TRBJ2-6; tentative D call: TRBD2 (6 bases). V was shortened by 3 bases and J by 1 base, with 7 bases between the two germline ends. This CDR3 comprises 15 residues. Germline V CDR1 and CDR2: MNHEY, SVGAGI. CDR3 in amino acids: CASSYGGSGANVLTF. Written as DNA, the CDR3 is TGTGCCAGCAGTTATGGAGGGTCTGGGGCCAACGTCCTGACTTTC.

DNA of the CDR3: TGTGCCAGCTCACTTCTCGGACCGGGAAATCAGCCCCAGCATTTT. This translates into CASSLLGPGNQPQHF. J is TRBJ1-5 and V is TRBV18; no reliable D call. V lost 4 bases and J lost 4, with 14 bases in between. The CDR3 extends over 15 amino acids. Germline values: CDR1 KGHSH, CDR2 LQKENI.

This chain links TRBV19 with TRBJ1-5, with a tentative D call TRBD1 (5 bases). This CDR3 has 16 amino acids. V lost 2 bases, J lost 3 bases, and 14 bases lay in between. The germline V gene encodes CDR1 LNHDA and CDR2 SQIVND (reference sequence). This chain's CDR3 is CASSIRADRPNQPQHF. In DNA, the CDR3 is TGTGCCAGTAGTATACGGGCAGACAGACCCAATCAGCCCCAGCATTTT. The full variable domain, with the rest looked up from reference TRBV19 and TRBJ1-5, is DGGITQSPKYLFRKEGQNVTLSCEQNLNHDAMYWYRQDPGQGLRLIYYSQIVNDFQKGDIAEGYSVSREKKESFPLTVTSAQKNPTAFYLCASSIRADRPNQPQHFGDGTRLSIL.

CDR3 DNA sequence: TGTGCCAGCAGCGTAGGACAATCTAACTATGGCTACACCTTC. Protein sequence: CASSVGQSNYGYTF. The genes are TRBV9 and TRBJ1-2; D ambiguous. This CDR3 has 14 residues. V was pared by 0 bases and J by 0 bases, with 6 bases between. Germline V gene sequence: CDR1 SGDLS, CDR2 YYNGEE.

In its sample, this clone was seen once. The chain links TRBV19 to TRBJ1-2, with a possible D match to TRBD1 (5 bases). Per the germline V gene, CDR1 is LNHDA and CDR2 is SQIVND (reference sequence). V shed 2 bases and J shed 0 bases, with 10 bases lying between them. CDR3 length: 15 amino acids. The CDR3 nucleotides are TGTGCCAGTAGTATAACGACAGTAGCTAACTATGGCTACACCTTC. This translates into CASSITTVANYGYTF.

The sample holds a few counts of this clone. The CDR3 nucleotides are TGTGCCAGCAGGGAGATCAGATTTCGGGGAGAGAACACTGAAGCTTTCTTT. This sequence encodes CASREIRFRGENTEAFF. The V gene is TRBV11-3, the J gene TRBJ1-1; D gene unclear. This CDR3 comprises 17 residues. With 6 bases removed from V and 1 base from J, the gap between germline ends came to 21 bases. Germline V gene lookup returns CDR1 SGHNT and CDR2 YENEEA.

This rearrangement joins TRBV5-4 to TRBJ2-1; D perhaps matches TRBD2 (6 bases). The CDR3 has 15 residues. The germline V gene has CDR1 SGHNT and CDR2 YYREEE (reference sequence). V shed 3 bases and J shed 4 bases, with 14 bases lying between them. The CDR3 bases are TGTGCCAGCAGCTCGGGACTGGATACATACAATGAGCAGTTCTTC. Protein sequence: CASSSGLDTYNEQFF. Variable domain in full (rest from reference TRBV5-4 and TRBJ2-1): ETGVTQSPTHLIKTRGQQVTLRCSSQSGHNTVSWYQQALGQGPQFIFQYYREEENGRGNFPPRFSGLQFPNYSSELNVNALELDDSALYLCASSSGLDTYNEQFFGPGTRLTVL.

The rearrangement links TRBV18 to TRBJ1-2; unclear D gene. This CDR3 contains 14 residues. The germline gives CDR1 KGHSH, CDR2 LQKENI. The germline V and J ends were trimmed by 3 bases and 8 bases, with 16 bases remaining between them. The CDR3 DNA reads as TGTGCCAGCTCACCCAGCGGGCCCCTGACGGGCTACACCTTC. It encodes CASSPSGPLTGYTF. Full variable domain (remainder filled in from reference TRBV18 and TRBJ1-2): NAGVMQNPRHLVRRRGQEARLRCSPMKGHSHVYWYRQLPEEGLKFMVYLQKENIIDESGMPKERFSAEFPKEGPSILRIQQVVRGDSAAYFCASSPSGPLTGYTFGSGTRLTVV.

CDR3 sequence reads: CASSWRAGGKGVGSYNSPLHF. The CDR3 DNA follows: TGTGCCAGCAGCTGGCGCGCGGGGGGGAAGGGAGTAGGGTCCTATAATTCACCCCTCCACTTT. The chain couples TRBV12-1 to TRBJ1-6. TRBV12-1 is a documented pseudogene. This CDR3 spans 21 amino acids.

The chain couples TRBV11-2 to TRBJ1-1; no clear D gene. Germline V gives CDR1 SGHAT, CDR2 FQNNGV. Trimming removed 2 bases at V and 4 bases at J, with 17 bases between. This CDR3 region has 16 residues. The CDR3: CASSLLASTTSTEAFF. The CDR3 nucleotides read TGTGCCAGCAGCTTACTAGCCTCCACAACCAGCACTGAAGCTTTCTTT.

The V call is TRBV6-6, the J call TRBJ1-2; D might be TRBD1 (5 bases). The CDR3 extends over 15 amino acids. Germline-derived CDR1 and CDR2 are MNHNY and SVGAGI (reference sequence). V was shortened by 6 bases and J by 7 bases, with 21 bases between the two germline ends. Here the CDR3 DNA reads TGTGCCAGCAGCCCAACTGGGAGGGGCGCCTTTGGCTACACCTTC. This codes for CASSPTGRGAFGYTF.

The V call is TRBV6-4, the J call TRBJ2-2, with a possible D match to TRBD1 (5 bases). There are 13 residues in the CDR3. CDR1 and CDR2 from the germline V gene are MRHNA and SNTAGT. V gave up 2 bases and J gave up 7 bases, with 8 bases separating them. The CDR3 region has the DNA TGTGCCAGCAGTGACAGGGGCGGCGGGGAGCTGTTTTTT. Translating it yields CASSDRGGGELFF.

This chain uses TRBV4-1 with TRBJ1-5; 9 bases line up with TRBD1. This CDR3 is built from 15 residues. Per the germline V gene, CDR1 is MGHRA and CDR2 is YSYEKL. Germline trimming cut 3 bases from V and 4 bases from J; bases unmatched to any gene: 4. The CDR3 coding sequence is TGCGCCAGCAGCCAGCGGACAGGGGAAAATCAGCCCCAGCATTTT. Its translation is CASSQRTGENQPQHF.

V usage is TRBV5-4 and J usage is TRBJ2-7; the D is unclear. The CDR3 is 13 amino acids. Looked up from germline, CDR1 is SGHNT and CDR2 is YYREEE (reference sequence). The V end lost 3 bases, the J end lost 4 bases, and 11 bases lay between the germline ends. The CDR3 region has the DNA TGTGCCAGCAGCTACATTGACATTTACGAGCAGTACTTC. Protein sequence: CASSYIDIYEQYF.

The chain uses TRBV6-5 and TRBJ2-7; 10 bases are shared with TRBD1. The CDR3 length is 15 residues. Germline CDR1 and CDR2: MNHEY and SVGAGI. V trimming: 4 bases; J trimming: 3 bases; junction bases outside the gene matches: 6. CDR3 sequence: CASSSPGTGVYEQYF. The DNA of the CDR3 is TGTGCCAGCAGTTCCCCCGGGACAGGGGTCTACGAGCAGTACTTC.

The chain recombines TRBV2 with TRBJ2-1; perhaps TRBD1 as D (6 bases). V was cut by 5 bases and J by 6 bases, with 17 bases left in between. This CDR3 comprises 15 residues. CDR1 and CDR2 from the germline V gene are SNHLY and FYNNEI. As DNA, the CDR3 is TGTGCCAGCAGTCGGGACAATCGTTTCGGCAATGAGCAGTTCTTC. Encoded protein: CASSRDNRFGNEQFF. Based on the CDR3 plus reference TRBV2 and TRBJ2-1, the full variable domain is EPEVTQTPSHQVTQMGQEVILRCVPISNHLYFYWYRQILGQKVEFLVSFYNNEISEKSEIFDDQFSVERPDGSNFTLKIRSTKLEDSAMYFCASSRDNRFGNEQFFGPGTRLTVL.

The genes are TRBV2 and TRBJ1-5; TRBD1 agrees at 7 bases. With 6 bases clipped from V and 5 bases from J, the junction kept 7 bases outside the gene matches. Germline CDR1 is SNHLY and CDR2 is FYNNEI. This CDR3 has 14 residues. For the CDR3, the DNA is TGTGCCAGCAGCCTCGACAGGGACGATCAGCCCCAGCATTTT. Translating it yields CASSLDRDDQPQHF.

V is TRBV7-2 and J is TRBJ2-3; 9 nucleotides match TRBD2. The CDR3 spans 14 residues. With V trimmed by 5 bases and J by 10 bases, 10 bases remained unmatched. The germline V gene has CDR1 SGHTA and CDR2 FQGNSA. CDR3 nucleotides: TGTGCCAGCAGCGAGGGACTAGCATATGGTCCGCAGTATTTT. It translates to CASSEGLAYGPQYF.

The V and J genes are TRBV29-1 and TRBJ2-3, with 12 bases lining up with TRBD1. With 3 bases clipped from V and 4 bases from J, the junction kept 5 bases outside the gene matches. CDR1 and CDR2 (germline): SQVTM, ANQGSEA. The CDR3 spans 15 residues. The CDR3 DNA reads TGCAGCGTTGATCTAGGGACAGGGGGCGCAGATACGCAGTATTTT. Its translation is CSVDLGTGGADTQYF.

This chain uses TRBV11-2 with TRBJ2-1; TRBD2 matches 16 bases. J was trimmed by 7 bases and V by 5 bases; bases with no gene match: 8. Germline CDR1 SGHAT, CDR2 FQNNGV. CDR3 size: 17 residues. The CDR3 reads CASSLKGLAGGDNEQFF. The CDR3 region has the DNA TGTGCCAGCAGCCTGAAGGGACTAGCGGGAGGGGATAATGAGCAGTTCTTC.

The chain has TRBV5-5 and TRBJ1-2, with D tentatively TRBD1 (5 bases). The CDR3 has 15 amino acids. From germline, CDR1 is SGHKS and CDR2 YYEKEE (reference sequence). Deletions cut 0 bases from V and 4 bases from J, with 13 bases between. The CDR3 DNA reads as TGTGCCAGCAGCTTGGGTGACAGCCTGCTCTATGGCTACACCTTC. The encoded protein is CASSLGDSLLYGYTF.

J is TRBJ2-7 and V is TRBV11-2, with D hard to call. This CDR3 is 13 amino acids long. Trimming stripped 1 base from V and 5 bases from J, with 9 bases between. CDR1 and CDR2 (germline): SGHAT, FQNNGV. The CDR3 region has the DNA TGTGCCAGCAGCTTAGCGCGGAAGAACGAGCAGTACTTC. It is translated as CASSLARKNEQYF.

This clone was detected once. The V and J genes are TRBV6-5 and TRBJ2-7, with a possible D match to TRBD2 (5 bases). The CDR3 totals 13 residues. CDR1 is MNHEY and CDR2 is SVGAGI in the germline V gene. V was shortened by 6 bases and J by 7 bases, with 16 bases between the two germline ends. The CDR3, as DNA: TGTGCCAGCAGGGCGGACTCCGGACGGGAGCAGTACTTC. Amino acid sequence: CASRADSGREQYF.